Listed below are T cell receptor beta chains from one sample, sequenced in a study of monozygotic twins with inflammatory bowel disease. Following a re-call of the 5' RACE reads, TCRdb has one entry per CDR3 protein and lacks DNA. There are around 370,000 distinct CDR3 sequences in the sample, with about 2.5% held by the top ten. The material sequenced was blood. The receptor source for this set is a human donor with ulcerative colitis or Crohn's disease, or a healthy co-twin of an affected twin (not recorded which). CDR3s include the opening cysteine and the closing phenylalanine or tryptophan.

j_gene,v_gene,CDR3aa
TRBJ2-1,TRBV12-3/TRBV12-4,CASSLGQGANEQFF
TRBJ2-2,TRBV7-3,CASSPSLAGGPSGTGELFF
TRBJ2-1,TRBV12-3/TRBV12-4,CASWDAGWVSEQFF
TRBJ2-7,TRBV30,CALTPGQGFHSYEQYF
TRBJ1-6,TRBV4-3,CASSQAPGIAFSPLHF
TRBJ2-3,TRBV3-1,CASRYRTDTQYF
TRBJ1-6,TRBV5-6,CASSLRDRAPSPLHF
TRBJ2-5,TRBV6-2/TRBV6-3,CASSSRQGRTETQYF
TRBJ2-1,TRBV2,CASSDQRGVEQFF
TRBJ2-5,TRBV20-1,CSAEPGTGRETQYF
TRBJ2-5,TRBV29-1,CSVPRQPGIKETQYF
TRBJ2-2,TRBV7-2,CASSLNAKGQELFF
TRBJ2-7,TRBV7-6,CASSHGSSYEQYF
TRBJ1-2,TRBV7-3,CASSPGTGGGYGYTF
TRBJ2-1,TRBV24-1,CATSTTRDGLNNEQFF
TRBJ2-5,TRBV7-2,CASSLFASGAQETQYF
TRBJ2-1,TRBV27,CASSFGQGPYNEQFF
TRBJ2-2,TRBV7-9,CASRVRADTGELFF
TRBJ2-7,TRBV4-1,CASSQVFGQGSYEQYF
TRBJ2-5,TRBV12-3/TRBV12-4,CASSLNRLAGVETQYF
TRBJ2-7,TRBV7-2,CASSQRGQVLYEQYF
TRBJ1-4,TRBV18,CAGLSTATNEKLFF
TRBJ2-7,TRBV20-1,CSAREQPSTYEQYF
TRBJ1-5,TRBV4-2,CASSQQPGEPQHF
TRBJ2-5,TRBV7-2,CASSLARGLETQYF
TRBJ1-1,TRBV7-2,CASSFPNSHEAFF
TRBJ2-3,TRBV3-1,CASTLHPTDTQYF
TRBJ2-7,TRBV20-1,CSASVGQAYEQYF
TRBJ2-4,TRBV5-4,CASSSQELAKNIQYF